The rows below give T cell receptor beta chains drawn from one sample of a study of cytomegalovirus exposure and HLA in healthy donors. Assay used: immunoSEQ multiplex PCR; TCRdb lists only in-frame clones, some missing. This table has 200,000 or so clones, roughly 84% appearing once. The specimen sequenced was PBMCs. The source is a boy younger than 18 in good health and CMV-seronegative. Both conserved end residues are part of each CDR3. The D gene is left open where the match is weak. Part of the rows lack a size; the others show once, few, many or a class for expanded clones.

TRBJ1-5,TRBV19,-,-,TGTGCCAGTAGAGATAGGGGAAGGGGAAGCAATCAGCCCCAGCATTTT,CASRDRGRGSNQPQHF
TRBJ1-2,TRBV6-5,TRBD1,-,TGTGCCAGCAACCCGGGACAGGGAAACTATGGCTACACCTTC,CASNPGQGNYGYTF
TRBJ2-4,TRBV18,-,-,TGTGCCAGCTCACCGGGGCCAAACATTCAGTACTTC,CASSPGPNIQYF
TRBJ2-5,TRBV2,TRBD2,-,TGTGCCAGCAGTGGGGTTGGGCTAGCGGGGTGGGAGACCCAGTACTTC,CASSGVGLAGWETQYF
TRBJ1-4,TRBV29-1,-,-,TGCAGCGTTGAAGAACTAAGGGGTGCAAAACTGTTTTTT,CSVEELRGAKLFF
TRBJ2-3,TRBV23-1,-,-,TGCGCCAGCAGTCGATTGATTTGGGGCGACACAGATACGCAGTATTTT,CASSRLIWGDTDTQYF
TRBJ2-1,TRBV4-1,TRBD2,-,TGCGCCAGCAGCCAAGATCTAGCGGGGGGGCGTAGTGAGCAGTTCTTC,CASSQDLAGGRSEQFF
TRBJ2-7,TRBV7-6,TRBD2,once,TGTGCCAGCAGCTTATATGGCGGGAGGGTCACCCACGAGCAGTACTTC,CASSLYGGRVTHEQYF
TRBJ2-7,TRBV6-1,TRBD2,once,TGTGCCAGCAGGGCCTCACGACTAGCGGGACGCGAGCAGTACTTC,CASRASRLAGREQYF
TRBJ1-5,TRBV19,-,-,TGTGCCAGTAGTATCTCGGGGGGAAGTCAGCCCCAGCATTTT,CASSISGGSQPQHF
TRBJ2-6,TRBV11-2,-,-,TGTGCCAGCAGCTTACCGGGGGCCAACGTCCTGACTTTC,CASSLPGANVLTF
TRBJ1-4,TRBV18,TRBD1,-,TGTGCCAGCTCACCACTTTCTCCAGGGGGCGAAAAACTGTTTTTT,CASSPLSPGGEKLFF
TRBJ1-1,TRBV6-1,TRBD1,-,TGTGCCAGCGTAGACAGGGGGCGCGAGGCTTTCTTT,CASVDRGREAFF
TRBJ2-1,TRBV5-1,TRBD2,-,TGCGCCAGCGGGACTAGCGGGACTTACAATGAGCAGTTCTTC,CASGTSGTYNEQFF
TRBJ1-2,TRBV7-3,-,-,TGTGCCAGCAGCTTGGGGAGTTCGGTACATGGCTACACCTTC,CASSLGSSVHGYTF
TRBJ1-4,TRBV7-2,TRBD1,-,TGTGCCAGCAGCCTGCGACAGGGCAATGAAAAACTGTTTTTT,CASSLRQGNEKLFF
TRBJ2-7,TRBV14,TRBD2,-,TGTGCCAGCAGCCAAGGGCGGGGGGGAAGGTCCTACGAGCAGTACTTC,CASSQGRGGRSYEQYF
TRBJ1-5,TRBV6-5,-,-,TGTGCCAGCAGTTACTCGGGCCAGGGAAGCAATCAGCCCCAGCATTTT,CASSYSGQGSNQPQHF
TRBJ2-3,TRBV7-9,TRBD2,-,TGTGCCAGCAGCCCCCGGGGGGGGGACACAGATACGCAGTATTTT,CASSPRGGDTDTQYF
TRBJ2-3,TRBV28,TRBD1,-,TGTGCCAGCAGTCCGACAGGGGTCGGAGCCTATAGCACAGATACGCAGTATTTT,CASSPTGVGAYSTDTQYF
TRBJ1-2,TRBV19,-,-,TGTGCCAGTAGGGGGGCAGGGGTTACGGGCTACACCTTC,CASRGAGVTGYTF
TRBJ2-4,TRBV5-4,TRBD1,-,TGTGCCAGCAGCTTGGGGGACAGATTAGCCAAAAACATTCAGTACTTC,CASSLGDRLAKNIQYF
TRBJ2-1,TRBV29-1,-,-,TGCAGCGCCGAAGATAGCTCCTACAATGAGCAGTTCTTC,CSAEDSSYNEQFF
TRBJ1-1,TRBV9,TRBD1,once,TGTGCCAGCAGCTCCTCAACAGGGGGCGCTTGGGAAGCTTTCTTT,CASSSSTGGAWEAFF
TRBJ1-5,TRBV6-5,-,once,TGTGCCAGCAGTGGAGGGTTCAATCAGCCCCAGCATTTT,CASSGGFNQPQHF
TRBJ1-2,TRBV28,TRBD1,once,TGTGCCAGCAGAGGTCGACAGGGGAGTGGCTACACCTTC,CASRGRQGSGYTF
TRBJ1-2,TRBV6-5,TRBD1,-,TGTGCCAGCAGTTACGTGGGGGACAGGGGGTTGCGCGGCTACACCTTC,CASSYVGDRGLRGYTF
TRBJ2-7,TRBV5-1,-,-,TGCGCCAGCAGTCCGGTCACGGGGTACGAGCAGTACTTC,CASSPVTGYEQYF
TRBJ1-4,TRBV29-1,-,-,TGCAGCGTCGCCCCAGGAGGACTAAATGAAAAACTGTTTTTT,CSVAPGGLNEKLFF
TRBJ1-1,TRBV13,-,-,TGTGCCAGCAGGCGGGGGGGGCGGAACACTGAAGCTTTCTTT,CASRRGGRNTEAFF
TRBJ2-7,TRBV7-9,TRBD1,-,TGTGCCAGCAGCCCCGGGGACAGAGCCTACGAGCAGTACTTC,CASSPGDRAYEQYF
TRBJ2-5,TRBV21-1,-,once,TGTGCCAGCAGCAAGTTCGGACATAAAGAGACCCAGTACTTC,CASSKFGHKETQYF
TRBJ2-2,TRBV7-9,-,few,TGTGCCAGCAGCTTAGGACCAGGGAACACCGGGGAGCTGTTTTTT,CASSLGPGNTGELFF
TRBJ2-4,TRBV19,-,-,TGTGGCTCGAGGGAGCTAGCCAAAAACATTCAGTACTTC,CGSRELAKNIQYF
TRBJ1-4,TRBV18,-,-,TGTGCCAGCTCACCACTTACCATTAGTCAGGCAACTAATGAAAAACTGTTTTTT,CASSPLTISQATNEKLFF
TRBJ2-7,TRBV7-2,TRBD2,-,TGTGCCAGCAGACAAACGGGGGGTCGTGGCTACGAGCAGTACTTC,CASRQTGGRGYEQYF
TRBJ2-2,TRBV11-2,-,once,TGTGCCAGCAGCTCGTATAGAGCCCAAACGAACACCGGGGAGCTGTTTTTT,CASSSYRAQTNTGELFF
TRBJ2-2,TRBV7-2,-,-,TGTGCCAGCAGCTTTATGAGCACCGGGGAGCTGTTTTTT,CASSFMSTGELFF
TRBJ1-2,TRBV30,-,-,TGTGCCTGGAGTAGCGGGACGGATGGCTACACCTTC,CAWSSGTDGYTF
TRBJ1-4,TRBV7-9,-,-,TGTGCCAGCAGCTTACTAACTCTTGCAACTAATGAAAAACTGTTTTTT,CASSLLTLATNEKLFF
TRBJ1-1,TRBV2,-,-,TGTGCCAGCAGTGAATCTTGGTTCGGGGGGCGGGGGAACACTGAAGCTTTCTTT,CASSESWFGGRGNTEAFF